This T cell receptor beta chain stems from a study of T cell responses to AZD1222 COVID-19 vaccine. Germline CDR1 MRHNA, CDR2 SNTAGT. The CDR3 length is 16 residues. Trimming left V 6 bases short and J 7 bases short, with 24 bases between. Sequencing used immunoSEQ multiplex PCR; TCRdb keeps in-frame clones, though not all of them. The data contain tens of thousands of clones, around 88% of them seen just once; the ten biggest clones take up 20%. Study findings and constraints: Unmutated variant regions reportedly attract nearly half of all spike-specific TCRs. The donor cohort was predominantly white British with a female majority, and clonal diversity may have been underestimated. Only after the peak T cell response were repertoires sampled.

This clone was picked up a small number of times. The antigen remains undetermined. The V gene is TRBV6-4, the J gene TRBJ1-2; no definite D call. The sequence derives from an adult in good health. The specimen comprised peripheral blood, sampled on day 0 of AZD1222 vaccination. CDR3 protein: CASSPVGGEGVRGYTF. The CDR3 bases are TGTGCCAGCAGCCCTGTCGGCGGGGAGGGTGTACGTGGCTACACCTTC.